The 18 T cell receptor beta chains reported below all come from one sample, sequenced in a study of cytomegalovirus exposure and HLA in healthy donors. TCRdb's copy holds only in-frame clones and misses some; the assay was immunoSEQ multiplex PCR. The top ten clones hold around 0.9% of a sample with fewer than 350,000 clones, around 87% of them seen once. Material: PBMCs. The receptors shown here come from a woman aged 18 to 35 in good health and CMV-seronegative.

This clone came up once. The chain carries TRBV6-6 and TRBJ2-7; 9 positions match TRBD1. CDR3 length: 16 amino acids. Losses at the gene ends were 2 bases for V and 6 bases for J; bases not matched to a gene: 11. Germline V lookup: CDR1 MNHNY, CDR2 SVGAGI (reference sequence). The CDR3 reads CASSYNPGQGFGEQYF. In DNA, the CDR3 is TGTGCCAGCAGTTACAACCCGGGACAGGGTTTTGGCGAGCAGTACTTC.

The chain is built from TRBV5-4 and TRBJ1-4; the D is unclear. Germline lookup yields CDR1 SGHNT and CDR2 YYREEE (reference sequence). V was clipped by 2 bases and J by 7 bases, with 9 bases between them. The CDR3 is 13 amino acids. In nucleotides, the CDR3 is TGTGCCAGCAGCTTCGGAGAGAGTGAAAAACTGTTTTTT. Protein sequence: CASSFGESEKLFF.

This clone was counted between two and nine times. The chain combines TRBV28 with TRBJ2-7; no firm D call. Germline V gene data show CDR1 as MDHEN and CDR2 as SYDVKM. The V gene lost 5 bases and the J gene lost 4 bases, with 6 bases spanning the gap. The CDR3 covers 11 residues. The CDR3 reads CASSAVYEQYF. CDR3 sequence (DNA): TGTGCCAGCAGTGCAGTATACGAGCAGTACTTC.

The chain is built from TRBV28 and TRBJ2-7; D is unresolved. The CDR3 has 13 amino acids. Germline CDR1 MDHEN, CDR2 SYDVKM. V was shortened by 5 bases and J by 2 bases, with 10 bases between the two germline ends. The DNA of the CDR3 is TGTGCCAGCAGTCCCTCCCCGGCCTACGAGCAGTACTTC. Its protein is CASSPSPAYEQYF.

Details on this clone: Other nucleotide sequences from this sample produce the same CDR3. The V and J genes are TRBV27 and TRBJ2-7; D is uncertain. Between the trimmed V and J ends, which lost 0 bases and 1 base, there was a span of 4 bases. This CDR3 is built from 13 residues. From germline, CDR1 is MNHEY and CDR2 SMNVEV (reference sequence). The CDR3, as DNA: TGTGCCAGCAGTTTATCCAGGTCCTACGAGCAGTACTTC. Residues: CASSLSRSYEQYF.

The rearrangement links TRBV11-3 to TRBJ2-2, with D hard to call. Deletions cut 2 bases from V and 8 bases from J, with 3 bases between. The CDR3 has 11 residues. Germline CDR1 is SGHNT and CDR2 is YENEEA. This CDR3 is CASSLRGELFF. CDR3 coding DNA: TGTGCCAGCAGCTTACGGGGGGAGCTGTTTTTT.

As for this clone: Other DNA variants within this sample encode the same CDR3. V and J are TRBV5-1 and TRBJ1-1; 10 positions agree with TRBD1. Losses at the gene ends were 4 bases for V and 5 bases for J; bases not matched to a gene: 5. Germline V gives CDR1 SGHRS, CDR2 YFSETQ. The CDR3 spans 14 residues. This chain's CDR3 is CASSLTGGETEAFF. For the CDR3, the DNA is TGCGCCAGCAGCCTGACAGGGGGCGAGACTGAAGCTTTCTTT. Full variable domain (missing parts from reference TRBV5-1 and TRBJ1-1): KAGVTQTPRYLIKTRGQQVTLSCSPISGHRSVSWYQQTPGQGLQFLFEYFSETQRNKGNFPGRFSGRQFSNSRSEMNVSTLELGDSALYLCASSLTGGETEAFFGQGTRLTVV.

The rearrangement joins TRBV6-1 to TRBJ2-1, with D possibly matching TRBD1 (5 bases). The CDR3 runs 14 residues. Between the trimmed V and J ends, which lost 1 base and 7 bases, there was a span of 11 bases. Germline V CDR1 and CDR2: MNHNS, SASEGT. CDR3 DNA sequence: TGTGCCAGCAGTGAAGTCCAGGGTCAAAATGAGCAGTTCTTC. It specifies CASSEVQGQNEQFF.

V and J are TRBV6-4 and TRBJ1-2; 7 bases are a match to TRBD1. The CDR3 spans 14 residues. Germline loops: CDR1 MRHNA, CDR2 SNTAGT. The ends lost 6 bases at V and 1 base at J; junction bases unmatched: 5. CDR3 sequence reads: CASRATGSNYGYTF. The CDR3, as DNA: TGTGCCAGCAGAGCGACAGGGAGTAACTATGGCTACACCTTC.

The chain employs TRBV28 and TRBJ2-7, with 10 bases that match TRBD2. The junction had 10 bases not matched to a gene; V was cut back by 5 bases and J by 3 bases. From germline, CDR1 is MDHEN and CDR2 SYDVKM. This CDR3 spans 16 amino acids. The CDR3 sequence is CASSILSAGGYYEQYF. CDR3 bases: TGTGCCAGCAGTATACTCTCAGCGGGAGGGTACTACGAGCAGTACTTC.

This clone has only a few counts. This rearrangement joins TRBV5-4 to TRBJ2-7; 8 nucleotides align to TRBD1. The ends lost 0 bases at V and 2 bases at J; junction bases unmatched: 7. This CDR3 is built from 16 residues. The germline CDR1 and CDR2 sequences are SGHNT and YYREEE (reference sequence). CDR3 DNA: TGTGCCAGCAGCTTGGCGGGACAGGTGGCAGCCTACGAGCAGTACTTC. Its translation: CASSLAGQVAAYEQYF.

The rearrangement joins TRBV27 to TRBJ1-3; 7 bases align to TRBD1. The CDR3 covers 15 residues. Germline V gives CDR1 MNHEY, CDR2 SMNVEV (reference sequence). The junction had 8 bases not matched to a gene; V was cut back by 5 bases and J by 4 bases. The chain's CDR3 is CASSHRGSTGNTIYF. In nucleotides, the CDR3 is TGTGCCAGCAGTCACAGGGGATCGACCGGAAACACCATATATTTT.

This chain joins TRBV2 and TRBJ2-7, with TRBD1 matching over 8 bases. The V gene end was trimmed by 6 bases and the J gene end by 2 bases; junction bases not matched to a gene: 9. The V gene's germline CDR1 is SNHLY and CDR2 FYNNEI. CDR3 length equals 15 residues. The CDR3 nucleotides are TGTGCCAGCAGCCTGACAGGGGAAAGGACCTACGAGCAGTACTTC. Translation: CASSLTGERTYEQYF.

The genes are TRBV19 and TRBJ2-5; 8 bases are shared with TRBD1. J lost 4 bases, V lost 7 bases, and 11 bases had no gene match. This CDR3 is built from 15 residues. Germline assignment: CDR1 LNHDA and CDR2 SQIVND (reference sequence). CDR3 region: CASKGTGRGGETQYF. The CDR3 DNA reads as TGTGCCAGTAAGGGGACAGGACGGGGTGGAGAGACCCAGTACTTC.

The J gene is TRBJ1-2, the V gene TRBV28; tentative D call: TRBD1 (6 bases). This CDR3 has 14 residues. Germline CDR1 MDHEN, CDR2 SYDVKM. V was cut by 7 bases and J by 4 bases, with 16 bases left in between. The CDR3 loop reads CASMNVGQSYGYTF. The CDR3 DNA follows: TGTGCCAGCATGAATGTCGGACAGAGCTATGGCTACACCTTC.

V and J are TRBV19 and TRBJ2-1, with D uncertain. There are 14 residues in the CDR3. CDR1 LNHDA and CDR2 SQIVND come from the germline V gene (reference sequence). Trimming took off 3 bases at V and 7 bases at J, with 13 bases between the two ends. The CDR3 here is CASSIPSNGNEQFF. The DNA for the CDR3 is TGTGCCAGTAGTATCCCCTCCAACGGTAATGAGCAGTTCTTC. Combining the CDR3 with reference TRBV19 and TRBJ2-1 gives the whole variable domain DGGITQSPKYLFRKEGQNVTLSCEQNLNHDAMYWYRQDPGQGLRLIYYSQIVNDFQKGDIAEGYSVSREKKESFPLTVTSAQKNPTAFYLCASSIPSNGNEQFFGPGTRLTVL.

The gene calls are TRBV2 and TRBJ1-5; D is possibly TRBD1 (6 bases). The CDR3 runs 13 residues. Germline assignment: CDR1 SNHLY and CDR2 FYNNEI. V dropped 6 bases and J dropped 3 bases, with 9 bases sitting between them. The CDR3 loop is CASRTGINQPQHF. The CDR3 DNA follows: TGTGCCAGCAGAACAGGGATCAATCAGCCCCAGCATTTT.

The chain employs TRBV27 and TRBJ2-3; D remains unclear. Trimming stripped 6 bases from V and 5 bases from J, with 9 bases between. This CDR3 region has 12 residues. CDR1 is MNHEY, CDR2 SMNVEV, per germline (reference sequence). In DNA form, the CDR3 reads TGTGCCAGCAGGATACCGGGAGATACGCAGTATTTT. Protein: CASRIPGDTQYF.